This is a list of T cell receptor beta chains from one sample in a study of blood T cell repertoires in COVID-19. Here immunoSEQ multiplex PCR was the method, and the copy in TCRdb shows in-frame clones only, minus some. The sample includes about 170,000 clones, about 80% of them seen just once. The material sequenced was peripheral blood. Receptor source: a man in his sixties or seventies with active or convalescent COVID-19. CDR3s include the opening cysteine and the closing phenylalanine or tryptophan. A D gene is named only where the DNA matches it firmly.

11	TRBV25-1	TRBJ2-7	.	CASGRIGEQYF	TGTGCCAGCGGGAGGATCGGGGAGCAGTACTTC
12	TRBV7-2	TRBJ1-1	TRBD1	CASSLRTGEAFF	TGTGCCAGCAGCCTCCGGACAGGGGAAGCTTTCTTT
14	TRBV5-1	TRBJ2-5	TRBD2	CASNLPGGGETQYF	TGCGCCAGCAACCTCCCGGGGGGAGGGGAGACCCAGTACTTC
18	TRBV28	TRBJ1-5	TRBD1	CASSRNRGAQYSNQPQHF	TGTGCCAGCAGCAGAAACAGGGGAGCCCAATATAGCAATCAGCCCCAGCATTTT
14	TRBV6-5	TRBJ1-2	.	CASVSLEEGYGYTF	TGTGCCAGCGTTTCCTTGGAGGAGGGCTATGGCTACACCTTC
15	TRBV9	TRBJ2-2	.	CASSVVSGNTGELFF	TGTGCCAGCAGCGTAGTTTCGGGGAACACCGGGGAGCTGTTTTTT
18	TRBV2	TRBJ1-2	TRBD1	CASREAPGQGVRSYGYTF	TGTGCCAGCAGAGAAGCACCGGGACAGGGGGTGAGGAGCTATGGCTACACCTTC
13	TRBV9	TRBJ1-1	.	CASSVAQNTEAFF	TGTGCCAGCAGCGTAGCCCAAAACACTGAAGCTTTCTTT
14	TRBV19	TRBJ2-7	.	CASSIMAPSYEQYF	TGTGCCAGTAGTATCATGGCTCCCTCCTACGAGCAGTACTTC
16	TRBV10-2	TRBJ2-7	.	CASSESWARGAYEQYF	TGCGCCAGCAGTGAGTCCTGGGCCAGGGGAGCGTACGAGCAGTACTTC